This T cell receptor (beta chain) was recovered during a study of T cell responses to AZD1222 COVID-19 vaccine. Study-level results: Clonal diversity may have been underestimated, and the donors were mostly white British, with more females than males. Spike-specific TCR breadth and depth both grew after two AZD1222 doses. Baseline serology detected seropositivity in only six AZD1222 recipients. The study reported that nearly half of spike-specific TCRs target unmutated variant regions.

On this clone itself: Its target is not known.

CDR3 length: 14 amino acids. V lost 1 base, J lost 10 bases, and 11 bases lay in between. Looked up from germline, CDR1 is LGHNA and CDR2 is YSLEER. Data came from immunoSEQ multiplex PCR; TCRdb stores just in-frame clones and leaves some out. This table has fewer than 80,000 clones, 79% appearing once. The chain employs TRBV4-3 and TRBJ1-6; the D is unclear. Sequencing used peripheral blood, obtained on day 0 of MenACWY control vaccination. This TCR was recovered from an adult in good health. The DNA of the CDR3 is TGCGCCAGCAGCCAAGTTACAGAAAACTCACCCCTCCACTTT. It translates to CASSQVTENSPLHF.